The 32 T cell receptor beta chains in this list originate from one sample, sequenced in a study of blood T cell repertoires in COVID-19. Libraries were prepared by immunoSEQ multiplex PCR; TCRdb keeps only in-frame clonotypes and omits some of them. This table has 220,000 or so clones, roughly 82% appearing once. Sequenced material: PBMCs or T cells enriched from blood (not recorded which). These receptors were obtained from a woman in her 50s who had recovered from COVID-19.

The V gene is TRBV30, the J gene TRBJ1-2, with 9 bases identical to TRBD1. V lost 1 base to trimming and J lost 2 bases; unmatched junction nucleotides: 8. Per the germline V gene, CDR1 is GTSNPN and CDR2 is SVGIG (reference sequence). The CDR3 runs to 16 residues. In nucleotides, the CDR3 is TGTGCCTGGAGTGGGGCTGGGACAGGGCAGAACTATGGCTACACCTTC. This gives the protein CAWSGAGTGQNYGYTF.

The V and J genes are TRBV29-1 and TRBJ2-7, with 8 bases fitting TRBD2. The CDR3 totals 13 residues. The V gene end was trimmed by 3 bases and the J gene end by 6 bases; junction bases not matched to a gene: 7. Germline values: CDR1 SQVTM, CDR2 ANQGSEA. The chain's CDR3 is CSVDAGGRGEQYF. The CDR3 DNA follows: TGCAGCGTTGATGCGGGAGGCCGGGGCGAGCAGTACTTC.

CDR3 region: CASSEERGHQPQHF. CDR3 coding DNA: TGTGCCAGCAGTGAGGAAAGGGGTCATCAGCCCCAGCATTTT. V usage is TRBV2 and J usage is TRBJ1-5; TRBD1 is a possible D gene (5 bases). Germline V gene lookup returns CDR1 SNHLY and CDR2 FYNNEI. The CDR3 runs 14 residues. Trimming shortened V by 3 bases and J by 5 bases, and 11 bases separated the two germline ends.

This chain connects TRBV5-4 to TRBJ1-2; no firm D call. The CDR3 loop spans 16 amino acids. Germline V CDR1 and CDR2: SGHNT, YYREEE (reference sequence). V was pared by 4 bases and J by 0 bases, with 16 bases between. In nucleotides, the CDR3 is TGTGCCAGCAGCAGCGTTTCTGGAAGGTCTAACTATGGCTACACCTTC. This encodes CASSSVSGRSNYGYTF.

Ten or more counts support this clone. The rearrangement joins TRBV4-2 to TRBJ2-7, with a possible D match to TRBD2 (6 bases). The CDR3 covers 16 residues. Germline CDR1 LGHNA, CDR2 YNFKEQ. Trimming stripped 0 bases from V and 0 bases from J, with 12 bases between. This CDR3 reads CASSQDEGSGSYEQYF. The CDR3 DNA reads as TGTGCCAGCAGCCAAGACGAAGGTAGCGGCTCCTACGAGCAGTACTTC.

This clone was counted a single time. The gene calls are TRBV27 and TRBJ2-3, with D possibly matching TRBD2 (6 bases). V was pared by 8 bases and J by 5 bases, with 14 bases between. The V gene's germline CDR1 is MNHEY and CDR2 SMNVEV (reference sequence). The length of the CDR3 is 13 residues. The DNA of the CDR3 is TGTGCCAGCCTGGGGGGTTTGGGAGATACGCAGTATTTT. This codes for CASLGGLGDTQYF.

The V and J genes are TRBV7-8 and TRBJ2-7; TRBD1 matches 10 bases. This CDR3 region has 15 residues. V dropped 4 bases and J dropped 6; count of bases not matched to a gene: 9. CDR1 and CDR2 (germline): SGHVS, FQNEAQ. The DNA for the CDR3 is TGTGCCAGCAGCTCAGCACTGGGACAGGGGCTCGAGCAGTACTTC. Translated, it gives CASSSALGQGLEQYF.

The V gene is TRBV2, the J gene TRBJ1-2; 10 nucleotides line up with TRBD1. CDR1 and CDR2 from the germline V gene are SNHLY and FYNNEI. The CDR3 runs to 11 residues. V lost 8 bases, J lost 8 bases, and 2 bases stayed unmatched. CDR3 nucleotides: TGTGCCAGCGACAGGGGGCGCGGCTACACCTTC. Translated, it gives CASDRGRGYTF.

This clone came up once. The rearrangement uses TRBV4-2 and TRBJ1-4, with D unclear. CDR1 and CDR2 (germline): LGHNA, YNFKEQ. This CDR3 is 16 amino acids long. V dropped 4 bases and J dropped 4 bases, with 16 bases sitting between them. The CDR3 loop reads CASSPIISGFNEKLFF. The DNA for the CDR3 is TGTGCCAGCAGCCCCATCATCAGCGGGTTTAATGAAAAACTGTTTTTT.

V usage is TRBV20-1 and J usage is TRBJ1-2; D gene unclear. Germline-derived CDR1 and CDR2 are DFQATT and SNEGSKA (reference sequence). The CDR3 covers 10 residues. V was trimmed by 6 bases and J by 6 bases, leaving 8 bases between them. DNA for the CDR3: TGCAGTGCCGCCGGAGATGGCTACACCTTC. Protein sequence: CSAAGDGYTF.

CDR3 region: CASSSLGGSNEQFF. CDR3 DNA: TGTGCCAGCAGCTCCCTCGGGGGGAGCAATGAGCAGTTCTTC. The chain uses TRBV11-2 and TRBJ2-1, with TRBD2 matching over 7 bases. Germline trimming cut 4 bases from V and 6 bases from J; bases unmatched to any gene: 6. The CDR3 totals 14 residues. Looked up from germline, CDR1 is SGHAT and CDR2 is FQNNGV.

The chain is built from TRBV6-2 or TRBV6-3 and TRBJ2-7; D is unclear. The CDR3 is 11 amino acids. The V end lost 5 bases, the J end lost 1 base, and 3 bases lay between the germline ends. CDR1 and CDR2 from the germline V gene are MNHEY and SVGEGT. The CDR3 nucleotides are TGTGCCAGCAGTCCGTCCTACGAGCAGTACTTC. Residues: CASSPSYEQYF.

The chain is built from TRBV7-8 and TRBJ2-4; 7 positions match TRBD1. V gave up 1 base and J gave up 9 bases; unmatched junction bases: 3. Germline lookup yields CDR1 SGHVS and CDR2 FQNEAQ. The CDR3 is 13 residues long. The CDR3 here is CASSLDRGSIQYF. The DNA of the CDR3 is TGTGCCAGCAGCTTAGACAGGGGATCCATTCAGTACTTC.

This chain joins TRBV5-4 and TRBJ2-7; D ambiguous. CDR3 size: 12 residues. The V gene's germline CDR1 is SGHNT and CDR2 YYREEE (reference sequence). With 1 base removed from V and 7 bases from J, the gap between germline ends came to 9 bases. CDR3: CASSLPLGEQYF. CDR3 nucleotides: TGTGCCAGCAGCTTGCCTCTCGGGGAGCAGTACTTC.

The sample holds one count of this clone. The rearrangement joins TRBV11-2 to TRBJ2-2, with unresolved D. The CDR3 spans 13 residues. Per germline, CDR1 SGHAT and CDR2 FQNNGV. Trimming removed 5 bases from V and 7 bases from J, with 11 bases in between. Here the CDR3 reads CASSDAFYGELFF. CDR3 DNA sequence: TGTGCCAGCAGCGATGCCTTCTACGGGGAGCTGTTTTTT.

The chain combines TRBV6-1 with TRBJ1-1, with a possible D match to TRBD1 (6 bases). CDR3 length: 17 residues. From germline, CDR1 is MNHNS and CDR2 SASEGT. V was shortened by 4 bases and J by 0 bases, with 18 bases between the two germline ends. The CDR3 DNA follows: TGTGCCAGCAGTGCGGCAGGGGCTTTCTATATGAACACTGAAGCTTTCTTT. Translating it yields CASSAAGAFYMNTEAFF.

The chain uses TRBV9 and TRBJ2-1; 9 bases fit TRBD2. This CDR3 has 16 residues. The germline V gene has CDR1 SGDLS and CDR2 YYNGEE. After removal of 0 bases from V and 4 bases from J, the junction contained 5 bases not matched to a gene. CDR3 loop: CASSVVVLAGYNEQFF. CDR3 in DNA: TGTGCCAGCAGCGTAGTTGTTCTAGCGGGGTACAATGAGCAGTTCTTC.

This chain connects TRBV5-5 to TRBJ2-3; 12 bases match TRBD1. Germline V gene lookup returns CDR1 SGHKS and CDR2 YYEKEE (reference sequence). V shed 7 bases, J shed 5 bases, and the junction held 5 bases outside the gene matches. This CDR3 is 14 amino acids long. The CDR3 nucleotides read TGTGCCAGCTCCGGGACAGGGGGCCGAGATACGCAGTATTTT. Its translation: CASSGTGGRDTQYF.

The chain is built from TRBV18 and TRBJ1-6, with 8 bases aligning to TRBD1. In germline, CDR1 is KGHSH, CDR2 LQKENI. The CDR3 is 14 amino acids. V was pared by 2 bases and J by 10 bases, with 4 bases of the junction left unmatched. The CDR3 region is CASSPDRGVSPLHF. The CDR3 DNA is TGTGCCAGCTCACCAGACAGGGGAGTATCACCCCTCCACTTT.

J is TRBJ2-7 and V is TRBV5-4; D unclear. Germline V gene data show CDR1 as SGHNT and CDR2 as YYREEE (reference sequence). Deletions cut 5 bases from V and 3 bases from J, with 15 bases between. This CDR3 region has 14 residues. CDR3 loop: CASRTEQNNYEQYF. The CDR3 DNA reads TGTGCCAGCAGAACTGAGCAAAATAACTACGAGCAGTACTTC.

The chain combines TRBV5-6 with TRBJ1-4; the match to TRBD1 covers 8 bases. The CDR3 is made up of 15 amino acids. Germline CDR1 and CDR2: SGHDT and YYEEEE. V lost 4 bases and J lost 7; bases outside the gene matches: 9. This chain's CDR3 is CASSRLDRETEKLFF. CDR3 nucleotide sequence: TGTGCCAGCAGCCGCCTGGACAGGGAGACTGAAAAACTGTTTTTT.

The V call is TRBV28, the J call TRBJ2-1, with D possibly being TRBD2 (7 bases). The CDR3 totals 15 residues. V lost 5 bases to trimming and J lost 5 bases, with 16 bases between them. Germline-derived CDR1 and CDR2 are MDHEN and SYDVKM. CDR3 protein: CASSPLGGADNEQFF. The CDR3 region has the DNA TGTGCCAGCAGTCCCTTGGGGGGGGCCGACAATGAGCAGTTCTTC.

The CDR3 reads CASSQADRGRYGYTF. Here the CDR3 DNA reads TGTGCCAGCAGCCAAGCGGACAGGGGTAGGTATGGCTACACCTTC. The chain joins TRBV3-1 (or the pseudogene TRBV3-2) to TRBJ1-2; 9 bases are a match to TRBD1. This CDR3 comprises 15 residues. V shed 1 base, J shed 5 bases, and the junction held 5 bases outside the gene matches. CDR1 is LGHDT and CDR2 is YNNKEL in the germline V gene (reference sequence).

The gene calls are TRBV28 and TRBJ1-2; no reliable D call. Germline CDR1 is MDHEN and CDR2 is SYDVKM. This CDR3 region has 13 residues. V was shortened by 3 bases and J by 3 bases, with 8 bases between the two germline ends. CDR3: CASSFRRDYGYTF. CDR3 DNA sequence: TGTGCCAGCAGTTTTAGGAGGGACTATGGCTACACCTTC.

The chain joins TRBV25-1 to TRBJ1-1; 8 positions agree with TRBD1. CDR3 size: 17 residues. Germline trimming cut 1 base from V and 2 bases from J; bases unmatched to any gene: 9. Germline CDR1 is MGHDK and CDR2 is SYGVNS. As DNA, the CDR3 is TGTGCCAGCAGTGAATTAAGAAGGACAGGGAGTAACACTGAAGCTTTCTTT. Its protein is CASSELRRTGSNTEAFF.

The V gene is TRBV10-3, the J gene TRBJ1-2; 7 bases are shared with TRBD1. Trimming at V came to 6 bases and at J to 3 bases, leaving 7 bases not matched to a gene. The CDR3 consists of 14 residues. In germline, CDR1 is ENHRY, CDR2 SYGVKD. The CDR3 loop reads CAISEDRDDYGYTF. CDR3 nucleotides: TGTGCCATCAGCGAAGACAGGGATGACTATGGCTACACCTTC.

The genes are TRBV7-3 and TRBJ2-1; 8 nucleotides agree with TRBD2. CDR1 is SGHTA, CDR2 FQGTGA, per germline. V gave up 6 bases and J gave up 2 bases; unmatched junction bases: 3. This CDR3 has 14 residues. The CDR3 loop reads CASSPGLAYNEQFF. The CDR3 nucleotides are TGTGCCAGCAGTCCGGGACTAGCCTACAATGAGCAGTTCTTC.

The chain links TRBV11-2 to TRBJ2-1, with D possibly TRBD1 on 5 matching bases. This CDR3 is built from 12 residues. Germline V gene sequence: CDR1 SGHAT, CDR2 FQNNGV. V lost 4 bases, J lost 7 bases, and 8 bases lay in between. CDR3 DNA sequence: TGTGCCAGCAGCTCAGACAGTAATGAGCAGTTCTTC. This gives the protein CASSSDSNEQFF.

The rearrangement links TRBV6-2 or TRBV6-3 to TRBJ1-6, with 8 bases lining up with TRBD1. The CDR3 consists of 14 residues. The trim removed 2 bases at V and 8 bases at J, leaving 2 bases unmatched. Germline-derived CDR1 and CDR2 are MNHEY and SVGEGT. The CDR3 loop reads CASSYIQGDSPLHF. The CDR3, as DNA: TGTGCCAGCAGTTACATACAGGGGGATTCACCCCTCCACTTT.

The rearrangement uses TRBV28 and TRBJ2-1; possibly TRBD2 for D (6 bases). In germline, CDR1 is MDHEN, CDR2 SYDVKM. V gave up 7 bases and J gave up 12 bases, with 28 bases separating them. This CDR3 comprises 16 residues. CDR3 nucleotides: TGTGCCAGCAAGGTTTTAGGGAGCGCCCAACTGGAGGGGCAGTTCTTC. Protein: CASKVLGSAQLEGQFF.

The V call is TRBV5-1, the J call TRBJ1-1; perhaps TRBD1 as D (5 bases). Germline CDR1 and CDR2: SGHRS and YFSETQ. The CDR3 consists of 15 residues. Trimming left V 4 bases short and J 1 base short, with 14 bases between. The CDR3 here is CASSPLGQPNTEAFF. DNA for the CDR3: TGCGCCAGCAGCCCCCTGGGGCAGCCGAACACTGAAGCTTTCTTT.

V and J are TRBV19 and TRBJ1-6; D unclear. The V gene lost 2 bases and the J gene lost 5 bases, with 10 bases spanning the gap. Germline V gene data show CDR1 as LNHDA and CDR2 as SQIVND (reference sequence). The length of the CDR3 is 15 residues. The CDR3 region is CASSIPGKDNSPLHF. The CDR3 region has the DNA TGTGCCAGTAGTATACCAGGAAAGGATAATTCACCCCTCCACTTT.